This TCR beta chain was recorded in a study of T cells in Graves' hyperthyroidism and ophthalmopathy. Study overall: Peripheral blood collection took place at initial diagnosis, before any treatment. Notes on the study in general: Patients with ophthalmopathy were separated from those with stable hyperthyroidism by a 13 V-J model.

Amplified regions were TCR beta CDR3 sequences from RNA transcripts. Carried out on the TCR CDR3, a first-round RT-PCR used the HTBI primer set. MiXCR was run by TCRdb on the multiplex PCR reads, yielding one entry per CDR3 protein. The sample consists of approximately 400,000 distinct CDR3 sequences, 20% to 25% of them appearing once. This clonotype was seen many times. Its antigen remains unknown. The V gene's germline CDR1 is MDHEN and CDR2 SYDVKM. V was clipped by 3 bases and J by 3 bases, with 5 bases between them. CDR3 length: 12 amino acids. Used for diagnoses were clinical symptoms, serum thyroxine and TRAb, thyroid ultrasound and orbital computed tomography. About 10 ml of fresh peripheral blood supplied the PBMCs.

The source material was blood. The chain combines TRBV28 with TRBJ1-2; D ambiguous. This TCR derives from a man over 45 with Graves' hyperthyroidism. This CDR3 reads CASSFTHYGYTF. The CDR3 region has the DNA TGTGCCAGCAGTTTCACGCACTATGGCTACACCTTC.